A single sample gave rise to the 9 T cell receptor beta chains below, sequenced in a study of OX40 agonist ivuxolimab in advanced cancers. Sequenced by immunoSEQ multiplex PCR; TCRdb stores in-frame clones only, minus some. Seen here are some 60,000 clones, 75% to 90% observed once, and the top ten hold around 2.1%. The sequences come from CD4+ or CD8+ T cells sorted from blood, collected in a trial of the OX40 agonist ivuxolimab. These receptors were taken from an adult with an advanced solid tumor such as melanoma, head and neck, liver or kidney cancer.

CDR3 DNA sequence: TGTGCCACCAGCTGGGTCAACACCGGGGAGCTGTTTTTT. Amino acid sequence: CATSWVNTGELFF. This chain connects TRBV15 to TRBJ2-2; D gene uncertain. Trimming cost V 5 bases and J 2 bases, with 6 bases left between them. In germline, CDR1 is LNHNV, CDR2 YYDKDF (reference sequence). The CDR3 is made up of 13 amino acids.

The J gene is TRBJ1-4, the V gene TRBV28; D is unresolved. The CDR3 runs to 15 residues. The germline V and J ends were trimmed by 3 bases and 8 bases, with 16 bases remaining between them. Germline lookup yields CDR1 MDHEN and CDR2 SYDVKM. CDR3 bases: TGTGCCAGCAGTTTTCTTTTTTCCCCCAGCGAAAAACTGTTTTTT. Translated: CASSFLFSPSEKLFF.

This clone was observed a single time. The chain joins TRBV5-6 to TRBJ2-1; no firm D call. The CDR3 consists of 13 residues. Trimming left V 3 bases short and J 2 bases short, with 6 bases between. Germline V gene sequence: CDR1 SGHDT, CDR2 YYEEEE. The CDR3, as DNA: TGTGCCAGCAGCTCTCTTACCTACAATGAGCAGTTCTTC. Its translation: CASSSLTYNEQFF.

This clone was seen a handful of times. CDR3 in amino acids: CASSQAPRGRAGYTF. In nucleotides, the CDR3 is TGTGCCAGCAGCCAGGCACCCCGGGGCCGAGCTGGCTACACCTTC. The V call is TRBV4-2, the J call TRBJ1-2; D perhaps matches TRBD1 (5 bases). Trimming cost V 3 bases and J 7 bases, with 18 bases left between them. The germline V gene has CDR1 LGHNA and CDR2 YNFKEQ. CDR3 size: 15 residues.

This clone has a single count. The rearrangement joins TRBV2 to TRBJ2-3, with a tentative D call TRBD2 (5 bases). CDR1 is SNHLY and CDR2 is FYNNEI in the germline V gene. Trimming shortened V by 7 bases and J by 2 bases, and 10 bases separated the two germline ends. There are 13 residues in the CDR3. The CDR3 region has the DNA TGTGCCAGCACTAGCTACACCACAGATACGCAGTATTTT. It specifies CASTSYTTDTQYF.

The rearrangement links TRBV14 to TRBJ1-4; the D is unclear. V was cut by 4 bases and J by 8 bases, with 11 bases left in between. Germline values: CDR1 SGHDN, CDR2 FVKESK. The CDR3 length is 13 residues. CDR3 amino acids: CASSPRLGEKLFF. The CDR3 coding sequence is TGTGCCAGCAGCCCCCGGCTAGGGGAAAAACTGTTTTTT.

This rearrangement joins TRBV11-2 to TRBJ1-1; D remains ambiguous. The germline CDR1 and CDR2 sequences are SGHAT and FQNNGV. Trimming stripped 1 base from V and 1 base from J, with 10 bases between. The CDR3 totals 15 residues. The CDR3 reads CASSLVAPRNTEAFF. The CDR3 region has the DNA TGTGCCAGCAGCTTAGTGGCACCCAGGAACACTGAAGCTTTCTTT.

The rearrangement uses TRBV7-9 and TRBJ2-2; weak D call: TRBD2 (6 bases). Trimming shortened V by 4 bases and J by 6 bases, and 12 bases separated the two germline ends. This CDR3 has 14 residues. Germline V CDR1 and CDR2: SEHNR, FQNEAQ (reference sequence). CDR3 nucleotide sequence: TGTGCCAGCAGCTCAGGGCCGGGGGCCGGGGAGCTGTTTTTT. Amino acids: CASSSGPGAGELFF.

The V call is TRBV7-9, the J call TRBJ1-5, with D unclear. CDR3 length: 13 amino acids. Germline values: CDR1 SEHNR, CDR2 FQNEAQ (reference sequence). The V end was cut by 5 bases, the J end by 4 bases, with 9 bases between. The CDR3 DNA is TGTGCCAGCAGCGCCACTACTAATCAGCCCCAGCATTTT. Translation gives CASSATTNQPQHF.